Listed below are T cell receptor beta chains from one sample, sequenced in a study of blood T cell repertoires in COVID-19. TCRdb's table, derived via immunoSEQ multiplex PCR, lists solely in-frame clones and lacks some. The repertoire includes 85,000 to 130,000 clones, approximately 90% of them detected once, and about 0.89% sits in the top ten. The sequenced material came from peripheral blood. The receptors originated from a man aged 55 to 70 with acute or convalescent COVID-19. Both conserved end residues are part of each CDR3. Fields, in order: J gene, D gene, V gene, clone size, CDR3 length, CDR3 protein, CDR3 DNA. D genes are given only for firm matches. Some rows have no size entry. The others give once, few or many, or a class for an expanded clone.

j_gene: TRBJ1-2; d_gene: .; v_gene: TRBV19; abundance: .; len: 13; CDR3aa: CASSPPMSHGYTF; CDR3nt: TGTGCCAGTAGCCCCCCCATGAGTCATGGCTACACCTTC
j_gene: TRBJ1-6; d_gene: .; v_gene: TRBV5-1; abundance: once; len: 15; CDR3aa: CASSLEGVGASPLHF; CDR3nt: TGCGCCAGCAGCTTGGAGGGGGTGGGGGCTTCACCCCTCCACTTT
j_gene: TRBJ2-7; d_gene: .; v_gene: TRBV11-2; abundance: .; len: 13; CDR3aa: CASSSSQGGEQYF; CDR3nt: TGTGCCAGCAGCTCTTCTCAGGGAGGCGAGCAGTACTTC
j_gene: TRBJ1-6; d_gene: TRBD1; v_gene: TRBV18; abundance: .; len: 16; CDR3aa: CASSEGQGGGNSPLHF; CDR3nt: TGTGCCAGCTCAGAAGGACAGGGGGGAGGTAATTCACCCCTCCACTTT
j_gene: TRBJ2-1; d_gene: TRBD1; v_gene: TRBV10-3; abundance: .; len: 16; CDR3aa: CAISAGQVLSYNEQFF; CDR3nt: TGTGCCATCAGCGCCGGACAGGTTCTGTCCTACAATGAGCAGTTCTTC
j_gene: TRBJ1-3; d_gene: .; v_gene: TRBV10-3; abundance: .; len: 15; CDR3aa: CAISEGRVTGNTIYF; CDR3nt: TGTGCCATCAGTGAAGGCAGGGTAACTGGAAACACCATATATTTT
j_gene: TRBJ2-2; d_gene: .; v_gene: TRBV5-4; abundance: .; len: 17; CDR3aa: CASSLDGLATNTGELFF; CDR3nt: TGTGCCAGCAGCTTGGATGGGCTAGCGACAAACACCGGGGAGCTGTTTTTT
j_gene: TRBJ1-2; d_gene: .; v_gene: TRBV11-1; abundance: .; len: 14; CDR3aa: CASRPTGTNYGYTF; CDR3nt: TGTGCCAGCAGGCCTACAGGGACGAACTATGGCTACACCTTC
j_gene: TRBJ2-1; d_gene: .; v_gene: TRBV14; abundance: .; len: 16; CDR3aa: CASSPTDGSSYNEQFF; CDR3nt: TGTGCCAGCAGCCCGACTGACGGGAGTTCATACAATGAGCAGTTCTTC
j_gene: TRBJ2-5; d_gene: .; v_gene: TRBV28; abundance: .; len: 13; CDR3aa: CASSWQAQETQYF; CDR3nt: TGTGCCAGCAGTTGGCAGGCCCAAGAGACCCAGTACTTC
j_gene: TRBJ2-7; d_gene: TRBD1; v_gene: TRBV10-3; abundance: .; len: 14; CDR3aa: CAIRAGTGDYEQYF; CDR3nt: TGTGCCATCAGGGCCGGGACAGGGGACTACGAGCAGTACTTC
j_gene: TRBJ2-7; d_gene: TRBD1; v_gene: TRBV28; abundance: .; len: 14; CDR3aa: CASRRGQGTYEQYF; CDR3nt: TGTGCCAGCAGACGAGGACAGGGAACCTACGAGCAGTACTTC
j_gene: TRBJ1-1; d_gene: .; v_gene: TRBV30; abundance: .; len: 13; CDR3aa: CAWSQQDNTEAFF; CDR3nt: TGTGCCTGGAGTCAACAGGATAACACTGAAGCTTTCTTT
j_gene: TRBJ2-2; d_gene: TRBD1; v_gene: TRBV24-1; abundance: .; len: 17; CDR3aa: CATSDWTGRQDTGELFF; CDR3nt: TGTGCCACCAGTGACTGGACAGGGAGGCAGGACACCGGGGAGCTGTTTTTT
j_gene: TRBJ2-3; d_gene: .; v_gene: TRBV19; abundance: .; len: 16; CDR3aa: CASSRGGMTSTDTQYF; CDR3nt: TGTGCCAGTAGTAGGGGCGGGATGACTAGCACAGATACGCAGTATTTT
j_gene: TRBJ1-5; d_gene: TRBD1; v_gene: TRBV19; abundance: .; len: 13; CDR3aa: CASSGTGEQPQHF; CDR3nt: TGTGCCAGTAGCGGGACAGGGGAACAGCCCCAGCATTTT
j_gene: TRBJ2-1; d_gene: TRBD2; v_gene: TRBV24-1; abundance: .; len: 16; CDR3aa: CATSDLASGGVFEQFF; CDR3nt: TGTGCCACCAGTGATTTGGCTAGCGGTGGAGTTTTCGAGCAGTTCTTC
j_gene: TRBJ1-1; d_gene: .; v_gene: TRBV7-2; abundance: .; len: 14; CDR3aa: CASSSQGSGTEAFF; CDR3nt: TGTGCCAGCAGCTCGCAGGGGAGTGGGACTGAAGCTTTCTTT
j_gene: TRBJ2-6; d_gene: .; v_gene: TRBV11-1; abundance: few; len: 16; CDR3aa: CASSLRSGSGANVLTF; CDR3nt: TGTGCCAGCAGCTTAAGGTCGGGGAGTGGGGCCAACGTCCTGACTTTC
j_gene: TRBJ2-5; d_gene: .; v_gene: TRBV29-1; abundance: .; len: 15; CDR3aa: CSVTPGGRYQETQYF; CDR3nt: TGCAGCGTAACACCAGGGGGGAGGTACCAAGAGACCCAGTACTTC
j_gene: TRBJ1-1; d_gene: .; v_gene: TRBV18; abundance: once; len: 14; CDR3aa: CASSPLGADTEAFF; CDR3nt: TGTGCCAGCTCACCTTTGGGGGCGGACACTGAAGCTTTCTTT
j_gene: TRBJ2-7; d_gene: .; v_gene: TRBV6-5; abundance: once; len: 14; CDR3aa: CASVNRGTSYEQYF; CDR3nt: TGTGCCAGCGTGAACCGAGGCACCTCCTACGAGCAGTACTTC
j_gene: TRBJ2-3; d_gene: TRBD2; v_gene: TRBV5-1; abundance: .; len: 15; CDR3aa: CASSLRGTLTDTQYF; CDR3nt: TGCGCCAGCAGCCTGCGGGGGACTCTCACAGATACGCAGTATTTT
j_gene: TRBJ2-2; d_gene: TRBD2; v_gene: TRBV30; abundance: .; len: 14; CDR3aa: CAWKPRRGGGELFF; CDR3nt: TGTGCCTGGAAACCCCGCCGGGGGGGCGGGGAGCTGTTTTTT
j_gene: TRBJ1-1; d_gene: TRBD1; v_gene: TRBV4-1; abundance: .; len: 17; CDR3aa: CASSRVLGTGMGTEAFF; CDR3nt: TGCGCCAGCAGCCGGGTACTCGGGACAGGGATGGGCACTGAAGCTTTCTTT
j_gene: TRBJ1-3; d_gene: .; v_gene: TRBV7-9; abundance: .; len: 14; CDR3aa: CASRSTASGNTIYF; CDR3nt: TGTGCCAGCAGGTCGACAGCCTCTGGAAACACCATATATTTT
j_gene: TRBJ1-1; d_gene: .; v_gene: TRBV19; abundance: .; len: 13; CDR3aa: CASSIQGVTEAFF; CDR3nt: TGTGCCAGTAGTATTCAAGGGGTCACTGAAGCTTTCTTT
j_gene: TRBJ2-2; d_gene: TRBD1; v_gene: TRBV7-3; abundance: .; len: 14; CDR3aa: CASSQGQVTGELFF; CDR3nt: TGTGCCAGCAGCCAGGGACAGGTCACCGGGGAGCTGTTTTTT
j_gene: TRBJ2-5; d_gene: .; v_gene: TRBV2; abundance: .; len: 13; CDR3aa: CASKSGREETQYF; CDR3nt: TGTGCCAGCAAATCCGGCAGGGAAGAGACCCAGTACTTC
j_gene: TRBJ2-1; d_gene: TRBD1; v_gene: TRBV6-5; abundance: .; len: 15; CDR3aa: CASSPGQGAYNEQFF; CDR3nt: TGTGCCAGCAGTCCTGGACAGGGGGCCTACAATGAGCAGTTCTTC
j_gene: TRBJ1-5; d_gene: TRBD1; v_gene: TRBV6-1; abundance: once; len: 15; CDR3aa: CASSEAQGAWQPQHF; CDR3nt: TGTGCCAGCAGTGAAGCGCAGGGGGCATGGCAGCCCCAGCATTTT
j_gene: TRBJ2-3; d_gene: TRBD2; v_gene: TRBV7-3; abundance: .; len: 14; CDR3aa: CASSREGRTDTQYF; CDR3nt: TGTGCCAGCAGCCGGGAGGGGAGAACAGATACGCAGTATTTT
j_gene: TRBJ2-1; d_gene: .; v_gene: TRBV27; abundance: .; len: 12; CDR3aa: CASSLGAREQFF; CDR3nt: TGTGCCAGCAGTTTGGGGGCAAGGGAGCAGTTCTTC
j_gene: TRBJ1-4; d_gene: .; v_gene: TRBV14; abundance: .; len: 13; CDR3aa: CASSQVTGGKLFF; CDR3nt: TGTGCCAGCAGCCAGGTCACGGGGGGAAAACTGTTTTTT
j_gene: TRBJ2-1; d_gene: .; v_gene: TRBV19; abundance: .; len: 12; CDR3aa: CATGLPPKEQFF; CDR3nt: TGTGCCACGGGACTCCCCCCAAAGGAGCAGTTCTTC
j_gene: TRBJ1-3; d_gene: .; v_gene: TRBV10-1; abundance: few; len: 11; CDR3aa: CASRSGNTIYF; CDR3nt: TGCGCCAGTCGCTCTGGAAACACCATATATTTT
j_gene: TRBJ2-1; d_gene: TRBD2; v_gene: TRBV19; abundance: few; len: 14; CDR3aa: CASSMGDYYNEQFF; CDR3nt: TGTGCCAGTAGTATGGGGGACTACTACAATGAGCAGTTCTTC
j_gene: TRBJ2-1; d_gene: TRBD1; v_gene: TRBV27; abundance: .; len: 17; CDR3aa: CASSLRPSGTGANEQFF; CDR3nt: TGTGCCAGCAGTTTAAGGCCCTCCGGGACAGGGGCCAATGAGCAGTTCTTC
j_gene: TRBJ2-7; d_gene: .; v_gene: TRBV27; abundance: .; len: 13; CDR3aa: CASSFGSGGEQYF; CDR3nt: TGTGCCAGCAGTTTCGGTAGCGGAGGAGAGCAGTACTTC
j_gene: TRBJ2-7; d_gene: TRBD1; v_gene: TRBV5-1; abundance: .; len: 15; CDR3aa: CASSLIQTGGDEQYF; CDR3nt: TGCGCCAGCAGCTTGATTCAAACAGGGGGAGACGAGCAGTACTTC
j_gene: TRBJ1-2; d_gene: .; v_gene: TRBV5-1; abundance: .; len: 13; CDR3aa: CASSLAGGGGYTF; CDR3nt: TGCGCCAGCAGCTTGGCCGGGGGTGGTGGCTACACCTTC
j_gene: TRBJ1-1; d_gene: TRBD1; v_gene: TRBV11-1; abundance: .; len: 13; CDR3aa: CASSLDRDTEAFF; CDR3nt: TGTGCCAGCAGCTTGGACAGGGACACTGAAGCTTTCTTT
j_gene: TRBJ1-1; d_gene: .; v_gene: TRBV27; abundance: .; len: 14; CDR3aa: CASSLSGTNTEAFF; CDR3nt: TGTGCCAGCAGTTTGTCGGGGACTAACACTGAAGCTTTCTTT
j_gene: TRBJ1-5; d_gene: TRBD1; v_gene: TRBV6-5; abundance: .; len: 16; CDR3aa: CASSSGQGVNNQPQHF; CDR3nt: TGTGCCAGCAGTTCAGGACAGGGGGTGAACAATCAGCCCCAGCATTTT
j_gene: TRBJ2-1; d_gene: TRBD2; v_gene: TRBV4-1; abundance: .; len: 18; CDR3aa: CASSRAPTLAGPLPEQFF; CDR3nt: TGCGCCAGCAGCCGAGCCCCAACACTAGCGGGACCACTTCCTGAGCAGTTCTTC
j_gene: TRBJ2-3; d_gene: TRBD2; v_gene: TRBV15; abundance: .; len: 17; CDR3aa: CATSRGLAGTSTDTQYF; CDR3nt: TGTGCCACCAGCAGAGGACTAGCGGGAACAAGCACAGATACGCAGTATTTT
j_gene: TRBJ2-1; d_gene: .; v_gene: TRBV7-2; abundance: .; len: 15; CDR3aa: CASSLSSGPYNEQFF; CDR3nt: TGTGCCAGCAGCTTATCCAGCGGGCCTTACAATGAGCAGTTCTTC
j_gene: TRBJ1-4; d_gene: TRBD1; v_gene: TRBV15; abundance: .; len: 17; CDR3aa: CATSTGTGLTTNEKLFF; CDR3nt: TGTGCCACCAGCACCGGGACAGGGCTTACAACTAATGAAAAACTGTTTTTT
j_gene: TRBJ2-5; d_gene: TRBD1; v_gene: TRBV5-1; abundance: .; len: 16; CDR3aa: CASSWTGEGRRETQYF; CDR3nt: TGCGCCAGCAGCTGGACAGGGGAGGGCCGTCGGGAGACCCAGTACTTC
j_gene: TRBJ1-4; d_gene: .; v_gene: TRBV6-1; abundance: once; len: 13; CDR3aa: CASSEVLDEKLFF; CDR3nt: TGTGCCAGCAGTGAAGTACTTGATGAAAAACTGTTTTTT
j_gene: TRBJ1-1; d_gene: .; v_gene: TRBV19; abundance: .; len: 13; CDR3aa: CASTPGGRTEAFF; CDR3nt: TGTGCCAGTACCCCCGGGGGGCGCACTGAAGCTTTCTTT
j_gene: TRBJ1-3; d_gene: TRBD1; v_gene: TRBV9; abundance: .; len: 16; CDR3aa: CASSVGTGEAGNTIYF; CDR3nt: TGTGCCAGCAGCGTAGGGACAGGGGAAGCTGGAAACACCATATATTTT
j_gene: TRBJ1-3; d_gene: TRBD1; v_gene: TRBV4-2; abundance: .; len: 16; CDR3aa: CASSQDRRTGGNTIYF; CDR3nt: TGTGCCAGCAGCCAAGATCGCAGGACAGGCGGAAACACCATATATTTT
j_gene: TRBJ1-1; d_gene: TRBD1; v_gene: TRBV10-3; abundance: few; len: 16; CDR3aa: CAISESGTGVGDGAFF; CDR3nt: TGTGCCATCAGTGAGTCCGGGACAGGGGTCGGAGATGGGGCTTTCTTT
j_gene: TRBJ2-1; d_gene: TRBD2; v_gene: TRBV7-3; abundance: .; len: 14; CDR3aa: CASSLAGVNNEQFF; CDR3nt: TGTGCCAGCAGCTTAGCGGGAGTAAACAATGAGCAGTTCTTC
j_gene: TRBJ2-3; d_gene: .; v_gene: TRBV28; abundance: .; len: 14; CDR3aa: CASTKLVSAGTQYF; CDR3nt: TGTGCCAGCACCAAACTCGTCAGTGCGGGTACGCAGTATTTT
j_gene: TRBJ1-1; d_gene: TRBD1; v_gene: TRBV6-4; abundance: .; len: 12; CDR3aa: CASSDGTAEAFF; CDR3nt: TGTGCCAGCAGTGACGGGACAGCCGAAGCTTTCTTT
j_gene: TRBJ1-1; d_gene: TRBD1; v_gene: TRBV10-3; abundance: few; len: 12; CDR3aa: CASSRGDTEAFF; CDR3nt: TGTGCCAGTTCCAGGGGGGACACTGAAGCTTTCTTT